There are many counts of the clone carrying this T cell receptor (beta chain). Its antigen remains unidentified. TCRdb reprocessed the RT-PCR reads via MiXCR and lists one record per CDR3 protein. Of some 500,000 distinct CDR3 sequences listed, approximately 24% are singletons. The data are from a study of response to subunit inactivated influenza vaccine. Broader study findings: Few additional T cells are recruited per seasonal influenza vaccination, authors suggested.

The CDR3 sequence is 12 residues long. Deletions cut 3 bases from V and 8 bases from J, with 10 bases between. The specimen comprised CD4+ T cells sorted from PBMCs, sampled about 5 days after vaccination. The J gene is TRBJ1-1, the V gene TRBV12-3 or TRBV12-4; no clear D gene. The receptor comes from a man aged 50 to 59 who received an inactivated influenza vaccine. CDR3 nucleotide sequence: TGTGCCAGCAGTTTTATGACAACAGAAGCTTTCTTT. Amino acids: CASSFMTTEAFF.